This entry concerns a single T cell receptor (beta chain). Its antigen is unknown. Per-base qualities were not stored, and no clone one base away is much larger. The data derive from a study of blood T cell repertoires in COVID-19 (dated by TCRdb to the early 2020s). In terms of the full investigation: Samples from collaborators originated in the United States, Italy and Spain and spanned both the acute and convalescent phases of COVID-19. The repertoires were released in a freely available public database intended as a resource for research on the immune response to SARS-CoV-2. Where HLA class I and class II types were available, the types were taken from metadata supplied by the sample provider, not from assay-based typing. Samples were obtained from the ongoing ImmuneRACE study (first 160 participants) and from over a thousand subjects provided by 6 global collaborators. The sample metadata nearly always contained a de-identified subject ID, COVID-19 status, age in years and sex. The prospective study material was composed of cDNA or gDNA derived from T cells, B-cell-depleted T cells, or PBMCs. Deeply sampled blood TCRbeta repertoires from subjects exposed to, actively infected with, or recovered from COVID-19 were included in the dataset.

Each collaborating institution followed its own protocols to collect whole blood in K2EDTA tubes. For TCRbeta analysis, collaborator samples were shipped as frozen whole blood, as isolated PBMCs, or as DNA extracted from either sample type. TCRbeta CDR3 regions were amplified from genomic DNA using the immunoSEQ Assay, a bias-controlled multiplex PCR. The original pipeline was this. Nucleated cell counts per sample were estimated from amplification of reference gene primers within the assay. To quantify the absolute abundance of each unique TCRbeta CDR3 rearrangement, sequence reads were collapsed and filtered. For each sample, productive Simpson clonality was calculated as the square root of Simpson's diversity index across productive rearrangements. The immuneACCESS repertoire file appears here via TCRdb, limited to in-frame rearrangements. These files lack a portion of the clones; in checked studies, under half of the deficit traces to unresolved V genes, and the cause of the others is not known. The V and J calls and clone size come from that table; D and trimming were worked out from the DNA. The sample has 150,000 to 180,000 clones on record, approximately 90% of them singletons. 15% of the sample lies in the top ten.

The paper as a whole reports these results and caveats: Clinical and demographic metadata were provided uncurated, with the amount varying by source and participant.

Its CDR3 holds 11 amino acids, cysteine through phenylalanine. CDR3 DNA is the only sequence kept; it has 33 bases, read in frame from the first base. Relative to germline, V is 8 bases shorter and J is 7 bases shorter, with 8 bases between their ends. The germline V gene (reference sequence) gives CDR1 as LNHDA and CDR2 as SQIVND. Sequenced: peripheral blood. This clonotype was obtained from a woman between 40 and 55 years old with acute or convalescent COVID-19. This chain is built from TRBV19 and TRBJ2-2; no D gene is confidently identified. The base sequence is TGTGCCAGTCGGGTGGGCGGGGAGCTGTTTTTT. Its translation reads: CASRVGGELFF.